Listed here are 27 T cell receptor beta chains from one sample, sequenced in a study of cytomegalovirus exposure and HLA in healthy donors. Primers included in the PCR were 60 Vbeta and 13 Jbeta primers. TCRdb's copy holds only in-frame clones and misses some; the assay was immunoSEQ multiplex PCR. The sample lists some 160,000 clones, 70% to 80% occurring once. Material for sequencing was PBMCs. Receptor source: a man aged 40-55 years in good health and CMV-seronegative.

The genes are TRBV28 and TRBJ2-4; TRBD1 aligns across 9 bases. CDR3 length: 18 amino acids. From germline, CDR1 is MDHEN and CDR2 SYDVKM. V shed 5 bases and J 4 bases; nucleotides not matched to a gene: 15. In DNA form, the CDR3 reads TGTGCCAGCAGTCCGGTTACGGTGGGACAGGGATCAAAAAACATTCAGTACTTC. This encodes CASSPVTVGQGSKNIQYF.

The CDR3 DNA is TGCAGTGCCAATCCAGAGACCCAGTACTTC. Protein sequence: CSANPETQYF. V usage is TRBV20-1 and J usage is TRBJ2-5; D is unresolved. This CDR3 is 10 amino acids long. Germline V gene lookup returns CDR1 DFQATT and CDR2 SNEGSKA (reference sequence). V was cut by 6 bases and J by 4 bases, with 6 bases left in between.

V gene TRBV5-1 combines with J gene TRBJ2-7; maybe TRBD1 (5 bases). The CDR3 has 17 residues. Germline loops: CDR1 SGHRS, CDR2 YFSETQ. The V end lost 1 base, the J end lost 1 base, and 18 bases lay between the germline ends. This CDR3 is CASSLFEQAKPSYEQYF. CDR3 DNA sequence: TGCGCCAGCAGCTTGTTTGAACAGGCGAAACCTTCCTACGAGCAGTACTTC.

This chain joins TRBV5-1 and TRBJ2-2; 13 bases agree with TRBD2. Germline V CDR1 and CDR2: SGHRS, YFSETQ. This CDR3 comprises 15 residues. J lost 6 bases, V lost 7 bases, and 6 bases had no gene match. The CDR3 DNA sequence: TGCGCCAGCTACCCAGGGACTAGCGGGGCCGGGGAGCTGTTTTTT. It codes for CASYPGTSGAGELFF.

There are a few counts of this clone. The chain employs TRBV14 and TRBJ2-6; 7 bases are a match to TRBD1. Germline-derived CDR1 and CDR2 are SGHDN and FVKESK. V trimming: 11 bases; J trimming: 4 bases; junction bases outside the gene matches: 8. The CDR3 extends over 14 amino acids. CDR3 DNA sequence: TGTGCCTCAGGGACAGCCCGAGGGGCCAACGTCCTGACTTTC. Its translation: CASGTARGANVLTF.

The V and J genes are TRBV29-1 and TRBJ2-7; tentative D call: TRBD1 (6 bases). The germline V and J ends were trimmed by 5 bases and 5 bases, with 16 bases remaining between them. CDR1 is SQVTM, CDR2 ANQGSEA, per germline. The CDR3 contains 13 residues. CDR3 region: CSVLQGPPHEQYF. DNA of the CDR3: TGCAGCGTTTTACAGGGACCCCCCCACGAGCAGTACTTC.

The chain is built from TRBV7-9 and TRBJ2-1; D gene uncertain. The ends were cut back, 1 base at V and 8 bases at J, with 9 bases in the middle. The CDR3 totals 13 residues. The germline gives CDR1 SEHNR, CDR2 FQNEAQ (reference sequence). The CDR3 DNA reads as TGTGCCAGCAGCTTAGGCGGCCATGATGAGCAGTTCTTC. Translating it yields CASSLGGHDEQFF.

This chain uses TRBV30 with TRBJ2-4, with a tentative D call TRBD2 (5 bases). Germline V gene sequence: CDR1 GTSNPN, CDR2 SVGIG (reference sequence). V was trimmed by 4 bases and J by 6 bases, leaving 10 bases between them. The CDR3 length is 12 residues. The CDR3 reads CAWMNRGNIQYF. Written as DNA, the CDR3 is TGTGCCTGGATGAATCGGGGAAACATTCAGTACTTC.

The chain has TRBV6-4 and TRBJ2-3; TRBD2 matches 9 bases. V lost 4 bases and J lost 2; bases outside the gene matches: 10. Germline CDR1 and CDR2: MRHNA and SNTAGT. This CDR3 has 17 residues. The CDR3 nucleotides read TGTGCCAGCAGTGCTAGCGGGGCCTTTCAACCCACAGATACGCAGTATTTT. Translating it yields CASSASGAFQPTDTQYF.

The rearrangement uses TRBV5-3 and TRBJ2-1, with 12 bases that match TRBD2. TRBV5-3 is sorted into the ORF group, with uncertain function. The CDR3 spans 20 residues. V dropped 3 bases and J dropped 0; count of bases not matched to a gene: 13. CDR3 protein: CARSSWSTSGRPSSYNEQFF. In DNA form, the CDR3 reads TGTGCCAGAAGCTCTTGGTCAACTAGCGGGAGGCCTAGCTCCTACAATGAGCAGTTCTTC.

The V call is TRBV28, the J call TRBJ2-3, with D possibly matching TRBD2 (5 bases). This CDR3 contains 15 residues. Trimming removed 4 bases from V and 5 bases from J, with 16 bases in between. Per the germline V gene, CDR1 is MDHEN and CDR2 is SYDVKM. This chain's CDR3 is CASSSLDLARDTQYF. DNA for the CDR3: TGTGCCAGCAGTTCCCTGGACTTAGCCAGAGATACGCAGTATTTT.

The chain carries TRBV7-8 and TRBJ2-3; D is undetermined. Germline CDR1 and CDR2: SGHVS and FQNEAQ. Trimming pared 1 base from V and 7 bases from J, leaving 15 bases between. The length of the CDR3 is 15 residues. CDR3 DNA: TGTGCCAGCAGCTTAGGGGCAGACGCCTCGAATACGCAGTATTTT. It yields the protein CASSLGADASNTQYF.

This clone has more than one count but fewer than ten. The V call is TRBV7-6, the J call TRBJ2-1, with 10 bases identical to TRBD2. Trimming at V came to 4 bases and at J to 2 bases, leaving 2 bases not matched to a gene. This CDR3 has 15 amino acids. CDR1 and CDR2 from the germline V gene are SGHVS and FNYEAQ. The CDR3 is CASSSTSGPYNEQFF. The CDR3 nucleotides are TGTGCCAGCAGCTCGACTAGCGGGCCCTACAATGAGCAGTTCTTC.

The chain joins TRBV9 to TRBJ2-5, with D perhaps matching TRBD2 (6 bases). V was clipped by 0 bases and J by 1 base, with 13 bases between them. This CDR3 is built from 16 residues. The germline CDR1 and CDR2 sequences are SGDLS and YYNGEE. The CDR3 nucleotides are TGTGCCAGCAGCGTAGCTACTGGGGACTCCCAAGAGACCCAGTACTTC. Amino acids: CASSVATGDSQETQYF.

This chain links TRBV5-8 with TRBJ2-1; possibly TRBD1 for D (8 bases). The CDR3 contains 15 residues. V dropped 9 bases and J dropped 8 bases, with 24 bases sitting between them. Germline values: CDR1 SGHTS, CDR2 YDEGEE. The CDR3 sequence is CAIGSYGAGQDEQFF. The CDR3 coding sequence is TGTGCCATCGGGTCCTATGGAGCGGGACAGGATGAGCAGTTCTTC.

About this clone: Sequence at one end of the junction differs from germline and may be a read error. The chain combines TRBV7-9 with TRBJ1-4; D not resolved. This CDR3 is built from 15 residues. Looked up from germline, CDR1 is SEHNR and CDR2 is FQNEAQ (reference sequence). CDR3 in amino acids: CSSSLLGGNGEKLFF. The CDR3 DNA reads TGTTCCAGCAGCTTACTCGGAGGGAACGGTGAAAAACTGTTTTTT.

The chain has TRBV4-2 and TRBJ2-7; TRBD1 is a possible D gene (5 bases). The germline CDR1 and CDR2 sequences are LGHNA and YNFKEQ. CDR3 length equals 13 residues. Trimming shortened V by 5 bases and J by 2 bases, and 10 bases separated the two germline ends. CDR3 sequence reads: CASSSTTAYEQYF. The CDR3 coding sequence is TGTGCCAGCAGCTCCACGACAGCCTACGAGCAGTACTTC.

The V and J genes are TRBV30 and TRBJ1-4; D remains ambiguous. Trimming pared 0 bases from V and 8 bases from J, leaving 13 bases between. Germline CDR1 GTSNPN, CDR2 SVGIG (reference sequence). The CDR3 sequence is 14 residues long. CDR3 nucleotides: TGTGCCTGGAGTGTAGGCGGTTACAACGAAAAACTGTTTTTT. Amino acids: CAWSVGGYNEKLFF.

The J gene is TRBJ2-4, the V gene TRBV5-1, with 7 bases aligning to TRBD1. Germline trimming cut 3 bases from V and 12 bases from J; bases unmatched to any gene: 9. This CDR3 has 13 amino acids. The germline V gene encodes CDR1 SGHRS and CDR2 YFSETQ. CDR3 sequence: CASSSGNRDSQYF. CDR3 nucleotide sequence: TGCGCCAGCAGCTCAGGGAATAGGGACAGTCAGTACTTC.

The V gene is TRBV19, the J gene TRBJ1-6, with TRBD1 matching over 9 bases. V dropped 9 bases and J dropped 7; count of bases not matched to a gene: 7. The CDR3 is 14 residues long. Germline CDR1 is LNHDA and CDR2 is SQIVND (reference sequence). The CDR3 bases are TGTGCCAGACAGTGGACAGGGGAGAATTCACCCCTCCACTTT. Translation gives CARQWTGENSPLHF.

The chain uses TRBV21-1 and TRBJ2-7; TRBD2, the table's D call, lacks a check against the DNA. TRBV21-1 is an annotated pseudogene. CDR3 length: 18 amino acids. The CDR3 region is CASSKAGFISGRASEQYF. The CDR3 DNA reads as TGTGCCAGCAGCAAAGCAGGGTTTATTAGCGGGAGGGCCTCCGAGCAGTACTTC.

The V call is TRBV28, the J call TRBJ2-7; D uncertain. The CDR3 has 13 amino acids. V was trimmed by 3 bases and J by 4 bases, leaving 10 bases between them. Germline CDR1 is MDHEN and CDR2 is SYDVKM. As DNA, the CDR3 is TGTGCCAGCAGTTTCTCTAGGAGTTACGAGCAGTACGTC. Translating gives CASSFSRSYEQYV.

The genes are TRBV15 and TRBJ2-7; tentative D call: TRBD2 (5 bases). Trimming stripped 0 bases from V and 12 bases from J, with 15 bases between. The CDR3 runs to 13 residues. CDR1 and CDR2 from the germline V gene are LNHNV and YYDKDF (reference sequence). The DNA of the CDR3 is TGTGCCACCAGCAGAGATCTAGCCCCCTGTCCGTACGTC. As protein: CATSRDLAPCPYV.

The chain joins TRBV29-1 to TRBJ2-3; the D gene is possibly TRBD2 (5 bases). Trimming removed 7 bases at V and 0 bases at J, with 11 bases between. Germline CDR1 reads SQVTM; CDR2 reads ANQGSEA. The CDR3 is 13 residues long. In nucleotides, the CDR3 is TGCAGCGGTAGACTAATAAGCACAGATACGCAGTATTTT. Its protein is CSGRLISTDTQYF.

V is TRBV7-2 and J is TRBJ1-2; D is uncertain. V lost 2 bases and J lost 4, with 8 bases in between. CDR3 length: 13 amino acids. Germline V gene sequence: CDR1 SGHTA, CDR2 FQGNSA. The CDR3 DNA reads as TGTGCCAGCAGCTTATTGCGACTCTATGGCTACACCTTC. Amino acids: CASSLLRLYGYTF.

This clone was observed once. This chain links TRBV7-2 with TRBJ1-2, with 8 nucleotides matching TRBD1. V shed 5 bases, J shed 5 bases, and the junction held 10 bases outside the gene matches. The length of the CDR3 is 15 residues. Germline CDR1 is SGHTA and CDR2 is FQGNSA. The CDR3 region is CASSPDVGQVYGYTF. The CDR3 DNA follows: TGTGCCAGCAGCCCCGACGTGGGACAGGTGTATGGCTACACCTTC.

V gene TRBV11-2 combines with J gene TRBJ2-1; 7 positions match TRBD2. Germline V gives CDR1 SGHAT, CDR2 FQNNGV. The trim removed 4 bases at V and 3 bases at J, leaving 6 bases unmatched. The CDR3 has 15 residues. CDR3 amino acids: CASSSLAARYNEQFF. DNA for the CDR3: TGTGCCAGCAGCTCGCTAGCGGCCCGCTACAATGAGCAGTTCTTC.